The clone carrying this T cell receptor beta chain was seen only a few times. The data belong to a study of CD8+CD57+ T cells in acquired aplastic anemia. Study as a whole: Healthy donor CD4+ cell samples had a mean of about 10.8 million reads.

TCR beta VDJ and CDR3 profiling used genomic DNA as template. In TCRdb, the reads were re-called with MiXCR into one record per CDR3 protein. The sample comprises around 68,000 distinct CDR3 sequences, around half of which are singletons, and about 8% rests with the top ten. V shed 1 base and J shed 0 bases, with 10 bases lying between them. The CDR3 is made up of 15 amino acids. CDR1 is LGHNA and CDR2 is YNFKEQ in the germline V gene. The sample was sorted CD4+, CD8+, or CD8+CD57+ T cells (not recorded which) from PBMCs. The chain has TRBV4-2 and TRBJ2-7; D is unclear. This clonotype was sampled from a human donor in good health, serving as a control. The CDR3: CASSQGESNSYEQYF. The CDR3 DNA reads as TGTGCCAGCAGCCAAGGTGAGAGTAACTCCTACGAGCAGTACTTC.